This TCR beta chain originates from a study of blood T cell repertoires in COVID-19. For the study at large: There were acute and convalescent COVID-19 samples, and they came from the United States, Italy and Spain. Sample material is recorded as cDNA or gDNA derived from T cells, B-cell-depleted T cells, or PBMCs.

This CDR3 has 14 residues. The germline V gene encodes CDR1 SGDLS and CDR2 YYNGEE. V lost 2 bases, J lost 6 bases, and 6 bases stayed unmatched. This clone was counted once. Per the study methods: Counts of nucleated cells, estimated from reference gene primer amplification, were obtained. Clones were read by immunoSEQ multiplex PCR, and TCRdb kept only the in-frame ones, dropping some. D and trimming come from the DNA, and the V and J calls and clone size come from that table. The data contain 23,000 or so clones, 75% to 90% of them singletons. The V call is TRBV9, the J call TRBJ1-1, with 8 bases fitting TRBD1. The TCR originated in an elderly woman with acute or convalescent COVID-19. Sequenced input: peripheral blood. CDR3 coding DNA: TGTGCCAGCAGCGTCGGGCAGGGGGCGGCTGAAGCTTTCTTT. It is translated as CASSVGQGAAEAFF.